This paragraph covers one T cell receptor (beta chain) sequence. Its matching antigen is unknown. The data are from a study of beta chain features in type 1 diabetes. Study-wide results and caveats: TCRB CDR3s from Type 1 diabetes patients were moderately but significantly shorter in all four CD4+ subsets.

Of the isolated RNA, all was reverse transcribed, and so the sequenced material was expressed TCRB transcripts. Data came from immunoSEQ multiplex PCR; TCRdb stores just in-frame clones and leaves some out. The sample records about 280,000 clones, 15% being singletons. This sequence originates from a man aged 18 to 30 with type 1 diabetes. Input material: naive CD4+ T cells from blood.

The CDR3 nucleotides are TGTGCCAGCAGCGTGGCCCCTTCCAGGAATGAGCAGTTCTTC. Residues: CASSVAPSRNEQFF. The rearrangement joins TRBV9 to TRBJ2-1; the D is unclear. Per germline, CDR1 SGDLS and CDR2 YYNGEE. The CDR3 has 14 residues. Trimming shortened V by 2 bases and J by 7 bases, and 13 bases separated the two germline ends.